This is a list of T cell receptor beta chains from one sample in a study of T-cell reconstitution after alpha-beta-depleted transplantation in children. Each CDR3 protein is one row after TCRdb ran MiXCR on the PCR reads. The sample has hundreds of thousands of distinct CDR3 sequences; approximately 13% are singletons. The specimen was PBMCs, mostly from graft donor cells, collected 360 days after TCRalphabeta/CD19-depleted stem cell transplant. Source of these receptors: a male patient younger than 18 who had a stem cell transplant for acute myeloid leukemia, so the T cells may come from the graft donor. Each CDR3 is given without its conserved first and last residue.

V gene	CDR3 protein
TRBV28	ASPRDIASSYNEQF
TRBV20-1	SAYRQGSYEQY
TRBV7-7	ASRALALSYEQY
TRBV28	ASSELRGIPSYEQY
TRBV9	ASSPNGGRRVYEQY
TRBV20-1	SAIPGPPGQY
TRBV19	ASSPGTLSTYEQY
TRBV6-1	ASSQGLAGGPRETQY
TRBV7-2	ASSSSGRAYEQF
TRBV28	ASRGDRGRRGSPLH
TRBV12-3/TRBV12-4	ASVYSGGNTEAF
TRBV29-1	SVAGTFRGKLF
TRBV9	ASSVAIRPGQGNGANVLT
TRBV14	ASSPAGNIQY
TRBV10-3	AISVGGRAKPDTQY
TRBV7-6	ASSLVLAGGSYNEQF